This T cell receptor beta chain was observed in a study of blood T cell repertoires in COVID-19. Assay used: immunoSEQ multiplex PCR; TCRdb lists only in-frame clones, some missing. The sample lists some 110,000 clones, approximately 85% occurring once. This clone has just a few counts. Germline assignment: CDR1 MDHEN and CDR2 SYDVKM. The CDR3 has 12 residues. Trimming took off 2 bases at V and 3 bases at J, with 5 bases between the two ends. The V gene is TRBV28, the J gene TRBJ2-7; D unresolved. Sequencing was performed on peripheral blood. The origin of this receptor is an older man with acute or convalescent COVID-19. CDR3 loop: CASSLNYYEQYF. The CDR3 DNA sequence: TGTGCCAGCAGTTTAAATTACTACGAGCAGTACTTC.